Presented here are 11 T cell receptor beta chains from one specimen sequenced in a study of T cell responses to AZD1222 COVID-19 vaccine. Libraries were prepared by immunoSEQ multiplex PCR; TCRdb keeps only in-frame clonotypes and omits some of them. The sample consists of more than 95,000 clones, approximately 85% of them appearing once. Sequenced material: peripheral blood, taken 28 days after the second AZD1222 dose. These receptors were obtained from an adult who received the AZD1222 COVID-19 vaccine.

The CDR3 is CAISEGAETQYF. CDR3 DNA: TGTGCCATCAGTGAGGGAGCAGAGACCCAGTACTTC. The rearrangement joins TRBV10-3 to TRBJ2-5; D unclear. Germline V CDR1 and CDR2: ENHRY, SYGVKD. Trimming cost V 2 bases and J 4 bases, with 5 bases left between them. This CDR3 spans 12 amino acids.

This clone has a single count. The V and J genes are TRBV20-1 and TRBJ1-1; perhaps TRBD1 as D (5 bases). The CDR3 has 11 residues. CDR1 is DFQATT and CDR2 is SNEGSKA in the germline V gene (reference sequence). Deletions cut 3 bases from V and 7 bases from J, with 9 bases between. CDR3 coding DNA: TGCAGTGCTAGGACAGTTAGTGAAGCTTTCTTT. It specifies CSARTVSEAFF.

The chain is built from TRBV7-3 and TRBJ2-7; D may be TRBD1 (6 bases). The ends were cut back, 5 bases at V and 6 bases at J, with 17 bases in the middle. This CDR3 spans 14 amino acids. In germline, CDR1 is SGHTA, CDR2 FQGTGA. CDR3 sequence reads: CASSQQGPLSEQYF. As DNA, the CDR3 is TGTGCCAGCAGCCAACAGGGTCCCTTAAGCGAGCAGTACTTC.

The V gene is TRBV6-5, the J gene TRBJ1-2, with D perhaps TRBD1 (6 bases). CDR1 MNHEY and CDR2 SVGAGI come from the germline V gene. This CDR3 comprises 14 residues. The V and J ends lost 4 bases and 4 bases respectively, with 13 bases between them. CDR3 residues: CASSSQGTTYGYTF. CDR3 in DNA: TGTGCCAGCAGTTCACAGGGCACCACCTATGGCTACACCTTC.

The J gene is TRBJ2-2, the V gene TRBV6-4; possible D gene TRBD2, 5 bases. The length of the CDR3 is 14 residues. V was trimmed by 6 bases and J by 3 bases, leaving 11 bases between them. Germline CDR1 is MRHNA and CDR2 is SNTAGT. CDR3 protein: CASRVAIDTGELFF. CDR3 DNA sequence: TGTGCCAGCAGGGTAGCGATTGACACCGGGGAGCTGTTTTTT.

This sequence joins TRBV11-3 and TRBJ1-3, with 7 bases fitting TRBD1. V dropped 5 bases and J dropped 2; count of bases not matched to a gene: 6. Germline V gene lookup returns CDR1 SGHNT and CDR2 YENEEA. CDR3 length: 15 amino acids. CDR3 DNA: TGTGCCAGCAGCAAAGGGGGCGCCCCTGGAAACACCATATATTTT. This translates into CASSKGGAPGNTIYF. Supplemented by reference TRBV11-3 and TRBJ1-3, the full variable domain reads EAGVVQSPRYKIIEKKQPVAFWCNPISGHNTLYWYLQNLGQGPELLIRYENEEAVDDSQLPKDRFSAERLKGVDSTLKIQPAELGDSAVYLCASSKGGAPGNTIYFGEGSWLTVV.

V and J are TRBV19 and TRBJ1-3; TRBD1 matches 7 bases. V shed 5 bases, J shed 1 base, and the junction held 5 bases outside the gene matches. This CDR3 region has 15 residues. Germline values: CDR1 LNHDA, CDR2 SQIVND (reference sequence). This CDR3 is CASSGQGESGNTIYF. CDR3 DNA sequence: TGTGCCAGTAGTGGTCAGGGGGAGTCTGGAAACACCATATATTTT. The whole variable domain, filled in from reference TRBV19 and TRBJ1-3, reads DGGITQSPKYLFRKEGQNVTLSCEQNLNHDAMYWYRQDPGQGLRLIYYSQIVNDFQKGDIAEGYSVSREKKESFPLTVTSAQKNPTAFYLCASSGQGESGNTIYFGEGSWLTVV.

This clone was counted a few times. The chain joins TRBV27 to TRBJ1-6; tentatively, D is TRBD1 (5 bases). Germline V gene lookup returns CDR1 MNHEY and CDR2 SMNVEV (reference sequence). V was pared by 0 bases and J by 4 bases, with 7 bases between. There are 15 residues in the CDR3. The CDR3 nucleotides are TGTGCCAGCAGTTTATCGGGGACGTATAATTCACCCCTCCACTTT. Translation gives CASSLSGTYNSPLHF.

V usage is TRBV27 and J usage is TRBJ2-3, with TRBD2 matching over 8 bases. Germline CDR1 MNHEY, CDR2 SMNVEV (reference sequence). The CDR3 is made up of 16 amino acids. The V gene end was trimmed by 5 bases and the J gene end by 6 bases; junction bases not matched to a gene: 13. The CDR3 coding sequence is TGTGCCAGCAGTACCAGGACTAGCCCCCGGGGTGATACGCAGTATTTT. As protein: CASSTRTSPRGDTQYF.

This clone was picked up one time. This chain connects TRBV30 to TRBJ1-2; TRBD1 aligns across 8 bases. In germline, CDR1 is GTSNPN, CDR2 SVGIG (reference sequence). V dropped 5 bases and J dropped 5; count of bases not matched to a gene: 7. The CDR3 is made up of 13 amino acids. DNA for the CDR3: TGTGCCTGGGGACCAGGGGGCAGGTATGGCTACACCTTC. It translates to CAWGPGGRYGYTF.

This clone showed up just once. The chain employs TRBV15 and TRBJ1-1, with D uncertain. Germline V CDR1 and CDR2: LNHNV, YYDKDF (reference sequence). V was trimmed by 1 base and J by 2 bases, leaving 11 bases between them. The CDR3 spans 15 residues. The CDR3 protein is CATSRGLGSNTEAFF. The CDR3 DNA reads TGTGCCACCAGCAGAGGGTTGGGGTCAAACACTGAAGCTTTCTTT.